One sample yielded the 13 T cell receptor beta chains listed below, sequenced in a study of blood T cell repertoires in COVID-19. Generated by immunoSEQ multiplex PCR, the TCRdb table keeps only in-frame clones and is missing some. The profile covers about 240,000 clones, with around 83% appearing a single time and roughly 3.2% taken by the ten largest. Sequencing was carried out using peripheral blood. The receptors were sampled from a woman aged 18-35 years with acute or convalescent COVID-19.

The V and J genes are TRBV7-2 and TRBJ2-7; 8 nucleotides agree with TRBD1. Germline CDR1 is SGHTA and CDR2 is FQGNSA. The CDR3 sequence is 17 residues long. J lost 0 bases, V lost 2 bases, and 9 bases had no gene match. The CDR3 region is CASSLMGRQGASYEQYF. CDR3 nucleotides: TGTGCCAGCAGCTTAATGGGTCGTCAGGGGGCCTCCTACGAGCAGTACTTC.

CDR3 DNA sequence: TGCAGCGTTGAAAGGAGAGCGAACACCGGGGAGCTGTTTTTT. Encoded protein: CSVERRANTGELFF. The rearrangement joins TRBV29-1 to TRBJ2-2; no firm D call. Per germline, CDR1 SQVTM and CDR2 ANQGSEA. Trimming took 2 bases from V and 0 from J, leaving 7 bases between them. This CDR3 is 14 amino acids long.

The chain is built from TRBV5-6 and TRBJ1-4, with TRBD1 matching 10 bases. This CDR3 has 17 amino acids. Germline assignment: CDR1 SGHDT and CDR2 YYEEEE. V lost 3 bases to trimming and J lost 8 bases; unmatched junction nucleotides: 13. CDR3 residues: CASSWGQGTFIVEKLFF. The CDR3 DNA reads as TGTGCCAGCAGCTGGGGACAGGGGACCTTCATTGTGGAAAAACTGTTTTTT.

This chain connects TRBV2 to TRBJ2-5; 10 positions match TRBD2. Germline CDR1 SNHLY, CDR2 FYNNEI. V gave up 2 bases and J gave up 2 bases; unmatched junction bases: 8. The CDR3 length is 17 residues. The CDR3 sequence: CASSESLAGERQETQYF. The CDR3 bases are TGTGCCAGCAGTGAATCTCTAGCGGGAGAGCGTCAAGAGACCCAGTACTTC.

The rearrangement uses TRBV4-3 and TRBJ2-7, with 9 bases matching TRBD1. Trimming took 0 bases from V and 0 from J; bases not matched to a gene: 3. The CDR3 is 16 amino acids. Germline-derived CDR1 and CDR2 are LGHNA and YSLEER. The CDR3 spells CASSQDGTGLSYEQYF. CDR3 sequence (DNA): TGCGCCAGCAGCCAAGACGGGACAGGGCTCTCCTACGAGCAGTACTTC.

The V call is TRBV28, the J call TRBJ1-1, with 8 bases identical to TRBD1. The germline gives CDR1 MDHEN, CDR2 SYDVKM. The CDR3 loop spans 14 amino acids. Trimming at V came to 3 bases and at J to 7 bases, leaving 7 bases not matched to a gene. DNA of the CDR3: TGTGCCAGCAGTTTCGGGACAGGCAGATATGAAGCTTTCTTT. Encoded protein: CASSFGTGRYEAFF.

V usage is TRBV3-1 (or the pseudogene TRBV3-2) and J usage is TRBJ2-2, with D perhaps matching TRBD1 (5 bases). CDR1 is LGHDT and CDR2 is YNNKEL in the germline V gene (reference sequence). CDR3 size: 14 residues. V was cut by 6 bases and J by 6 bases, with 14 bases left in between. CDR3 sequence reads: CASSDRQNAGELFF. Written as DNA, the CDR3 is TGTGCCAGCAGTGACCGACAGAATGCCGGGGAGCTGTTTTTT.

The chain couples TRBV6-6 to TRBJ2-5, with a tentative D call TRBD2 (5 bases). The CDR3 consists of 13 residues. V was pared by 6 bases and J by 7 bases, with 15 bases between. CDR1 is MNHNY, CDR2 SVGAGI, per germline (reference sequence). CDR3 protein: CASSISGGLTQYF. CDR3 DNA: TGTGCCAGCAGCATCAGTGGAGGCCTGACCCAGTACTTC.

Ten or more counts support this clone. The rearrangement joins TRBV4-1 to TRBJ1-1, with D possibly TRBD1 on 6 matching bases. Germline CDR1 and CDR2: MGHRA and YSYEKL. The CDR3 extends over 13 amino acids. The V and J ends lost 0 bases and 7 bases respectively, with 9 bases between them. CDR3 in amino acids: CASSQEPTGEAFF. The CDR3 region has the DNA TGCGCCAGCAGCCAAGAACCGACAGGTGAAGCTTTCTTT.

This clone appeared many times. The CDR3 here is CASSPAGQGGDQPQHF. DNA for the CDR3: TGTGCCAGCTCACCCGCGGGACAGGGGGGGGATCAGCCCCAGCATTTT. The rearrangement uses TRBV18 and TRBJ1-5, with 11 positions matching TRBD1. Trimming removed 3 bases from V and 5 bases from J; junction bases left unmatched: 6. Germline V gene sequence: CDR1 KGHSH, CDR2 LQKENI. This CDR3 is built from 16 residues.

This rearrangement joins TRBV29-1 to TRBJ2-4; D possibly corresponds to TRBD1 (5 bases). The CDR3 is made up of 12 amino acids. V was trimmed by 7 bases and J by 3 bases, leaving 10 bases between them. Germline CDR1 is SQVTM and CDR2 is ANQGSEA. Here the CDR3 reads CSGWTNKNIQYF. The CDR3 coding sequence is TGCAGCGGTTGGACAAACAAAAACATTCAGTACTTC.

The count of this clone is one. The chain carries TRBV3-1 (or the pseudogene TRBV3-2) and TRBJ1-2; perhaps TRBD1 as D (6 bases). Germline-derived CDR1 and CDR2 are LGHDT and YNNKEL (reference sequence). The V gene lost 6 bases and the J gene lost 4 bases, with 12 bases spanning the gap. The length of the CDR3 is 13 residues. The CDR3 DNA sequence: TGTGCCAGCAGTCTACAGGGAATCTATGGCTACACCTTC. Translation: CASSLQGIYGYTF.

The chain has TRBV29-1 and TRBJ2-5; perhaps TRBD2 as D (5 bases). Germline-derived CDR1 and CDR2 are SQVTM and ANQGSEA. V was shortened by 4 bases and J by 4 bases, with 13 bases between the two germline ends. This CDR3 comprises 13 residues. The CDR3 DNA reads TGCAGCGTTGGGCGGGTTACCCCAGAGACCCAGTACTTC. Its translation: CSVGRVTPETQYF.